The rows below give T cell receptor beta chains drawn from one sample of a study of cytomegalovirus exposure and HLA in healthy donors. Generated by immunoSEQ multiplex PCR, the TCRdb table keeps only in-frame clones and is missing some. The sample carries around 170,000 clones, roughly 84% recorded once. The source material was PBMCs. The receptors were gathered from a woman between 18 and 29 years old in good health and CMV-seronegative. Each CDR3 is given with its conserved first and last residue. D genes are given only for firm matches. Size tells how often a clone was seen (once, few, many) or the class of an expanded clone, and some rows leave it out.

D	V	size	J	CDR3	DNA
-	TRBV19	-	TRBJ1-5	CASKYSNQPQHF	TGTGCCAGTAAATATAGCAATCAGCCCCAGCATTTT
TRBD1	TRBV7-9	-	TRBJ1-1	CSSSRQGSNTEAFF	TGTTCCAGCAGCCGACAGGGGTCGAACACTGAAGCTTTCTTT
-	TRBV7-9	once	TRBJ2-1	CSSTSYNEQFF	TGTTCCAGCACGTCCTACAATGAGCAGTTCTTC
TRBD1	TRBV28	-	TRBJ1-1	CASRSGQGFNEAFF	TGTGCCAGCAGATCGGGACAGGGGTTCAATGAAGCTTTCTTT
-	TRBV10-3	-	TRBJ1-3	CAISESTRASGNAIYF	TGTGCCATCAGTGAGTCAACCAGGGCCTCTGGAAACGCCATATATTTT
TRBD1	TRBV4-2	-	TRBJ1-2	CASSRVQGAGRSYGYTF	TGTGCCAGCAGCCGAGTACAGGGGGCTGGGAGGAGCTATGGCTACACCTTC
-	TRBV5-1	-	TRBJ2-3	CASSLAGRASTDTQYF	TGCGCCAGCAGCTTGGCCGGCAGGGCAAGCACAGATACGCAGTATTTT
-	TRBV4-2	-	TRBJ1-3	CASSQDWGEAFSGNTIYF	TGTGCCAGCAGCCAAGATTGGGGGGAGGCATTCTCCGGAAACACCATATATTTT
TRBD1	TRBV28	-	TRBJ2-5	CASRHRGRKTQYF	TGTGCCAGCAGGCATAGGGGGCGGAAGACCCAGTACTTC
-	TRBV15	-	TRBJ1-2	CATSSGGRYGYTF	TGTGCCACCAGCAGTGGAGGACGGTATGGCTACACCTTC
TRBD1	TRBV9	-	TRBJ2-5	CASSVGQGNQETQYF	TGTGCCAGCAGCGTAGGACAGGGGAACCAAGAGACCCAGTACTTC